These 20 T cell receptor beta chains came from one sample sequenced in a study of cytotoxic CD8 clonotypes in ibrutinib-treated CLL. Produced via immunoSEQ multiplex PCR; TCRdb's table is partial and in-frame only. The sample yields over 250,000 clones, roughly three quarters seen once. The sample consisted of PBMCs, taken at disease progression, from a patient treated with ibrutinib. The receptors stem from a human donor with chronic lymphocytic leukemia.

This sequence joins TRBV27 and TRBJ1-6, with 9 bases identical to TRBD1. Germline V gene data show CDR1 as MNHEY and CDR2 as SMNVEV (reference sequence). The CDR3 sequence is 16 residues long. Trimming took 3 bases from V and 11 from J; bases not matched to a gene: 11. CDR3 DNA sequence: TGTGCCAGCAGTTTCTCGGACAGGGGATGGAATACACCCCTCCACTTT. Its translation is CASSFSDRGWNTPLHF.

This clone was observed a handful of times. The chain employs TRBV5-6 and TRBJ1-2, with 7 nucleotides matching TRBD1. The CDR3 runs to 14 residues. The V gene end was trimmed by 7 bases and the J gene end by 4 bases; junction bases not matched to a gene: 10. CDR1 and CDR2 (germline): SGHDT, YYEEEE. The CDR3 loop reads CASGWTGSLYGYTF. DNA for the CDR3: TGTGCCAGCGGCTGGACAGGCTCCCTCTATGGCTACACCTTC.

The chain uses TRBV11-2 and TRBJ2-1, with 11 bases identical to TRBD2. V was clipped by 0 bases and J by 7 bases; unmatched bases: 2. CDR1 and CDR2 (germline): SGHAT, FQNNGV. This CDR3 comprises 15 residues. The DNA for the CDR3 is TGTGCCAGCAGCTTAGATCCTAGCGGGGGGAATGAGCAGTTCTTC. It specifies CASSLDPSGGNEQFF.

The chain links TRBV7-2 to TRBJ1-2; no reliable D call. Trimming took 5 bases from V and 7 from J, leaving 11 bases between them. This CDR3 spans 12 amino acids. Per the germline V gene, CDR1 is SGHTA and CDR2 is FQGNSA. The CDR3 region is CASSPRSTGYTF. The CDR3 DNA reads as TGTGCCAGCAGCCCCCGTAGCACTGGCTACACCTTC.

V usage is TRBV30 and J usage is TRBJ2-1; 8 bases are a match to TRBD2. This CDR3 is built from 18 residues. V shed 1 base and J 0 bases; nucleotides not matched to a gene: 11. Germline loops: CDR1 GTSNPN, CDR2 SVGIG (reference sequence). The CDR3 DNA sequence: TGTGCCTGGAGTGCCCAAGCGGGGGTAAACCCCTCCTACAATGAGCAGTTCTTC. Translated, it gives CAWSAQAGVNPSYNEQFF.

The V gene is TRBV27, the J gene TRBJ2-3; D is undetermined. V lost 0 bases to trimming and J lost 3 bases, with 10 bases between them. Per the germline V gene, CDR1 is MNHEY and CDR2 is SMNVEV (reference sequence). The CDR3 is made up of 15 amino acids. DNA of the CDR3: TGTGCCAGCAGTTTATCGAATAGTAGAACAGATACGCAGTATTTT. Protein: CASSLSNSRTDTQYF.

The J gene is TRBJ1-5, the V gene TRBV7-8; TRBD1 is a possible D gene (5 bases). The germline V and J ends were trimmed by 4 bases and 7 bases, with 11 bases remaining between them. The CDR3 is 13 amino acids. Germline CDR1 reads SGHVS; CDR2 reads FQNEAQ. The CDR3 DNA sequence: TGTGCCAGCAGCTCGAAATGGGGGCAGCCCCAGCATTTT. Translation gives CASSSKWGQPQHF.

The sample holds a few counts of this clone. The chain recombines TRBV6-1 with TRBJ1-5; TRBD1 matches at 9 bases. The CDR3 consists of 14 residues. Germline V gene data show CDR1 as MNHNS and CDR2 as SASEGT. CDR3 region: CARRDRDGDQPQHF. As DNA, the CDR3 is TGTGCACGCCGGGACAGGGACGGGGATCAGCCCCAGCATTTT.

The genes are TRBV5-4 and TRBJ2-7; D call uncertain. There are 14 residues in the CDR3. The V gene's germline CDR1 is SGHNT and CDR2 YYREEE (reference sequence). V dropped 2 bases and J dropped 4 bases, with 13 bases sitting between them. The CDR3 sequence is CASSLTGAGYEQYF. In DNA, the CDR3 is TGTGCCAGCAGCTTAACGGGCGCCGGGTACGAGCAGTACTTC.

The chain has TRBV4-3 and TRBJ2-7, with TRBD1 as a possible D gene (5 bases). Germline V gene data show CDR1 as LGHNA and CDR2 as YSLEER. V dropped 4 bases and J dropped 5 bases, with 12 bases sitting between them. CDR3 length: 13 residues. The chain's CDR3 is CASSRDRNDEQYF. The CDR3 DNA reads as TGCGCCAGCAGCCGTGACAGAAACGACGAGCAGTACTTC.

The rearrangement joins TRBV18 to TRBJ2-3; D is perhaps TRBD2 (5 bases). The germline V gene encodes CDR1 KGHSH and CDR2 LQKENI. This CDR3 comprises 14 residues. Trimming shortened V by 6 bases and J by 2 bases, and 12 bases separated the two germline ends. The CDR3 loop is CASSTSEATDTQYF. For the CDR3, the DNA is TGTGCCAGCTCTACCTCGGAGGCCACAGATACGCAGTATTTT.

The chain employs TRBV6-5 and TRBJ1-5; unclear D gene. This CDR3 spans 13 amino acids. Germline loops: CDR1 MNHEY, CDR2 SVGAGI. Trimming stripped 2 bases from V and 7 bases from J, with 9 bases between. CDR3 in DNA: TGTGCCAGCAGTTACAGGCCAGCGCAGCCCCAGCATTTT. Encoded protein: CASSYRPAQPQHF.

The genes are TRBV7-8 and TRBJ2-7; D is perhaps TRBD1 (6 bases). This CDR3 is built from 16 residues. Germline lookup yields CDR1 SGHVS and CDR2 FQNEAQ. Trimming took off 2 bases at V and 3 bases at J, with 17 bases between the two ends. CDR3 nucleotides: TGTGCCAGCAGCTTACCCCACCAGCCAGGGGACTACGAGCAGTACTTC. This sequence encodes CASSLPHQPGDYEQYF.

The chain recombines TRBV7-9 with TRBJ1-2, with 7 bases fitting TRBD1. The CDR3 is 15 residues long. Germline loops: CDR1 SEHNR, CDR2 FQNEAQ (reference sequence). V shed 3 bases and J 8 bases; nucleotides not matched to a gene: 12. The chain's CDR3 is CASSFLGAGGRGYTF. The CDR3 nucleotides are TGTGCCAGCAGCTTCCTAGGGGCAGGGGGAAGAGGCTACACCTTC.

The chain employs TRBV10-3 and TRBJ1-2, with D unresolved. The CDR3 length is 13 residues. Germline V lookup: CDR1 ENHRY, CDR2 SYGVKD. The V end lost 2 bases, the J end lost 6 bases, and 10 bases lay between the germline ends. Written as DNA, the CDR3 is TGTGCCATCAGTGAGGTAGGGAGCGATGGCTACACCTTC. Translating it yields CAISEVGSDGYTF.

V and J are TRBV6-6 and TRBJ1-2; 8 positions agree with TRBD1. Germline V lookup: CDR1 MNHNY, CDR2 SVGAGI (reference sequence). The CDR3 extends over 14 amino acids. J was trimmed by 3 bases and V by 2 bases; bases with no gene match: 2. The CDR3 bases are TGTGCCAGCAGTTACGAGACAGGGGACTATGGCTACACCTTC. Protein: CASSYETGDYGYTF.

The V and J genes are TRBV4-1 and TRBJ2-2, with 13 bases lining up with TRBD2. V was pared by 4 bases and J by 7 bases, with 6 bases of the junction left unmatched. The germline V gene encodes CDR1 MGHRA and CDR2 YSYEKL. CDR3 length: 16 residues. CDR3 DNA sequence: TGCGCCAGCAGCCTGCGACTAGCGGGAGGTAACGGGGAGCTGTTTTTT. This encodes CASSLRLAGGNGELFF.

In DNA, the CDR3 is TGTGCCAGCAGCTCCCAACAGGGGGCCGGGGAAAAACTGTTTTTT. As protein: CASSSQQGAGEKLFF. This chain links TRBV4-2 with TRBJ1-4; 9 nucleotides line up with TRBD1. The CDR3 is 15 amino acids. V dropped 5 bases and J dropped 8; count of bases not matched to a gene: 9. Germline CDR1 reads LGHNA; CDR2 reads YNFKEQ.

The chain recombines TRBV29-1 with TRBJ2-1; possibly TRBD2 for D (5 bases). Per the germline V gene, CDR1 is SQVTM and CDR2 is ANQGSEA. Trimming took 4 bases from V and 15 from J, leaving 16 bases between them. The CDR3 consists of 11 residues. In nucleotides, the CDR3 is TGCAGCGTTGGCTGGCAGGAGGTTAGGTTCTTC. It translates to CSVGWQEVRFF.

The V call is TRBV18, the J call TRBJ2-3; TRBD2 aligns across 9 bases. Germline loops: CDR1 KGHSH, CDR2 LQKENI. After removal of 1 base from V and 6 bases from J, the junction contained 11 bases not matched to a gene. The CDR3 runs 17 residues. This CDR3 is CASSPLHQGTSPDTQYF. The CDR3, as DNA: TGTGCCAGCTCACCACTTCATCAGGGGACTAGCCCGGATACGCAGTATTTT.